Following are 32 T cell receptor beta chains from one sample sequenced in a study of human T cells and chemical hapten exposure. TCRdb re-called the RACE reads through MiXCR, storing one row per CDR3 protein. The sample holds approximately 92,000 distinct CDR3 sequences; about an eighth are singletons and the top ten take about 3%. As to time point: patch test 2, 6 weeks after DPC sensitization. Documented treatment: therapeutic diphenylcyclopropenone sensitization with weekly scalp DPC. The sequencing used whole blood, collected in connection with sensitization to the hapten diphenylcyclopropenone (DPC). All receptors come from a woman between 40 and 50 years old with alopecia areata. Some clones in this sample may be carry-over from other donors' samples.

The V and J genes are TRBV6-5 and TRBJ1-2; the match to TRBD1 covers 11 bases. The CDR3 totals 14 residues. The V gene's germline CDR1 is MNHEY and CDR2 SVGAGI. V was pared by 7 bases and J by 2 bases, with 3 bases of the junction left unmatched. The CDR3 loop is CASTGQGGNYGYTF. For the CDR3, the DNA is TGTGCCAGCACGGGACAGGGGGGAAACTATGGCTACACCTTC.

The chain combines TRBV7-2 with TRBJ2-3, with 8 bases that match TRBD1. This CDR3 spans 15 amino acids. Germline V lookup: CDR1 SGHTA, CDR2 FQGNSA. Trimming cost V 4 bases and J 4 bases; bases outside gene matches: 7. Here the CDR3 reads CASSWPDRGADTQYF. The CDR3 nucleotides read TGTGCCAGCAGCTGGCCAGACAGGGGAGCAGATACGCAGTATTTT.

This clonotype turned up a few times. The rearrangement joins TRBV6-5 to TRBJ1-4, with TRBD1 matching over 7 bases. CDR3 size: 13 residues. The trim removed 6 bases at V and 6 bases at J, leaving 4 bases unmatched. Per germline, CDR1 MNHEY and CDR2 SVGAGI. CDR3 protein: CASRETGDEKLFF. The CDR3 DNA sequence: TGTGCCAGCAGAGAAACAGGGGATGAAAAACTGTTTTTT.

The V and J genes are TRBV6-6 and TRBJ2-7, with TRBD2 matching over 11 bases. From germline, CDR1 is MNHNY and CDR2 SVGAGI (reference sequence). CDR3 length: 17 residues. V shed 5 bases, J shed 6 bases, and the junction held 15 bases outside the gene matches. The CDR3 DNA reads TGTGCCAGCAGTCCGGGACTAGCGGTCGGTCCCTCTCTCGAGCAGTACTTC. This sequence encodes CASSPGLAVGPSLEQYF.

V usage is TRBV11-2 and J usage is TRBJ2-5; D may be TRBD1 (7 bases). The CDR3 consists of 15 residues. CDR1 SGHAT and CDR2 FQNNGV come from the germline V gene. V was trimmed by 1 base and J by 4 bases, leaving 13 bases between them. CDR3 coding DNA: TGTGCCAGCAGCTTAGGGCAGGGGGGAATAGAGACCCAGTACTTC. This gives the protein CASSLGQGGIETQYF.

This chain connects TRBV7-2 to TRBJ2-2; TRBD1 is a possible D gene (6 bases). The V gene's germline CDR1 is SGHTA and CDR2 FQGNSA. CDR3 size: 16 residues. V was clipped by 1 base and J by 1 base, with 10 bases between them. CDR3: CASSLGGGRNTGELFF. The CDR3 bases are TGTGCCAGCAGCTTAGGAGGGGGTAGGAACACCGGGGAGCTGTTTTTT.

This clonotype was counted a single time. This rearrangement joins TRBV12-3 or TRBV12-4 to TRBJ2-5; 7 bases fit TRBD2. Trimming cost V 2 bases and J 1 base; bases outside gene matches: 4. This CDR3 is built from 15 residues. The CDR3, as DNA: TGTGCCAGCAGTTTAATGGGCGGGGGCCAAGAGACCCAGTACTTC. Amino acids: CASSLMGGGQETQYF.

At least ten counts were recorded for this clonotype. The chain carries TRBV7-2 and TRBJ2-3, with D perhaps matching TRBD2 (6 bases). Trimming stripped 5 bases from V and 5 bases from J, with 17 bases between. The CDR3 runs 15 residues. CDR1 and CDR2 from the germline V gene are SGHTA and FQGNSA. The CDR3 is CASSPSPAGRDTQYF. CDR3 nucleotides: TGTGCCAGCAGCCCCAGTCCGGCGGGAAGAGATACGCAGTATTTT.

This chain connects TRBV5-1 to TRBJ1-4; tentatively, D is TRBD1 (6 bases). Germline values: CDR1 SGHRS, CDR2 YFSETQ. Trimming left V 0 bases short and J 12 bases short, with 12 bases between. The CDR3 runs to 13 residues. The CDR3 loop is CASSLAPGEELFF. The CDR3 nucleotides are TGCGCCAGCAGCTTGGCCCCAGGGGAGGAACTGTTTTTT.

This clonotype has at least ten counts. This chain joins TRBV20-1 and TRBJ2-5, with 12 bases lining up with TRBD1. This CDR3 comprises 16 residues. Germline V gene sequence: CDR1 DFQATT, CDR2 SNEGSKA (reference sequence). The trim removed 6 bases at V and 5 bases at J, leaving 13 bases unmatched. The CDR3 nucleotides are TGCAGTGCCAACCCGGGACAGGGGGCGCGACCGGAGACCCAGTACTTC. Its translation is CSANPGQGARPETQYF.

This clonotype was seen ten or more times. V and J are TRBV6-5 and TRBJ2-5; TRBD1 aligns across 8 bases. The CDR3 is 15 amino acids. V trimming: 6 bases; J trimming: 2 bases; junction bases outside the gene matches: 8. In germline, CDR1 is MNHEY, CDR2 SVGAGI. The CDR3 is CASSEDRVRQETQYF. DNA of the CDR3: TGTGCCAGCAGCGAGGACAGGGTCAGACAAGAGACCCAGTACTTC.

Many counts were recorded for this clonotype. This rearrangement joins TRBV5-1 to TRBJ1-1, with 9 bases that match TRBD1. Germline CDR1 reads SGHRS; CDR2 reads YFSETQ. V was clipped by 0 bases and J by 1 base; unmatched bases: 4. CDR3 length: 16 residues. The CDR3 protein is CASSLAGTGPNTEAFF. The CDR3 DNA is TGCGCCAGCAGCTTGGCGGGGACAGGGCCGAACACTGAAGCTTTCTTT.

This clonotype occurred many times. This chain links TRBV14 with TRBJ1-1; D gene ambiguous. Trimming took off 0 bases at V and 7 bases at J, with 3 bases between the two ends. The germline V gene has CDR1 SGHDN and CDR2 FVKESK. The CDR3 has 11 amino acids. This chain's CDR3 is CASSQEGEAFF. CDR3 sequence (DNA): TGTGCCAGCAGCCAAGAGGGTGAAGCTTTCTTT.

This clonotype was counted between two and nine times. The V call is TRBV2, the J call TRBJ2-1; 9 bases agree with TRBD2. The CDR3 sequence is 15 residues long. Germline lookup yields CDR1 SNHLY and CDR2 FYNNEI. V shed 7 bases and J 3 bases; nucleotides not matched to a gene: 7. The CDR3 bases are TGTGCCAGCACCCCCGCTAGCGGGGTCTACAATGAGCAGTTCTTC. Translating gives CASTPASGVYNEQFF.

The table lists this clonotype with a few counts. The genes are TRBV7-2 and TRBJ2-5; D gene ambiguous. The ends were cut back, 3 bases at V and 1 base at J, with 9 bases in the middle. Germline V CDR1 and CDR2: SGHTA, FQGNSA. This CDR3 is 14 amino acids long. This CDR3 is CASSLARAQETQYF. In nucleotides, the CDR3 is TGTGCCAGCAGCTTGGCTAGGGCCCAAGAGACCCAGTACTTC.

This clonotype has more than one count but fewer than ten. The V call is TRBV7-2, the J call TRBJ2-1, with 9 bases lining up with TRBD2. CDR1 and CDR2 (germline): SGHTA, FQGNSA. The V segment lost 4 bases and the J segment 10 bases; nucleotides outside the gene matches: 5. This CDR3 contains 13 residues. The CDR3 is CASSSRRGGEQFF. The CDR3 coding sequence is TGTGCCAGCAGCTCACGGCGGGGGGGCGAGCAGTTCTTC.

This clonotype was seen ten or more times. V is TRBV11-3 and J is TRBJ2-1; TRBD2 agrees at 11 bases. This CDR3 region has 17 residues. The germline gives CDR1 SGHNT, CDR2 YENEEA. Trimming cost V 5 bases and J 5 bases; bases outside gene matches: 11. The CDR3 spells CASSPSPLAGAHNEQFF. DNA for the CDR3: TGTGCCAGCAGCCCATCCCCACTAGCGGGGGCCCACAATGAGCAGTTCTTC. Together with reference TRBV11-3 and TRBJ2-1, the CDR3 gives the full variable domain: EAGVVQSPRYKIIEKKQPVAFWCNPISGHNTLYWYLQNLGQGPELLIRYENEEAVDDSQLPKDRFSAERLKGVDSTLKIQPAELGDSAVYLCASSPSPLAGAHNEQFFGPGTRLTVL.

V gene TRBV7-2 combines with J gene TRBJ2-1; the D is unclear. The V gene lost 1 base and the J gene lost 7 bases, with 11 bases spanning the gap. Looked up from germline, CDR1 is SGHTA and CDR2 is FQGNSA. The CDR3 extends over 14 amino acids. This CDR3 reads CASSLVPESNEQFF. The CDR3 bases are TGTGCCAGCAGCTTAGTTCCTGAGTCGAATGAGCAGTTCTTC.

The table lists this clonotype with a few counts. The rearrangement links TRBV7-3 to TRBJ1-1; 7 bases are a match to TRBD1. The J segment lost 11 bases and the V segment lost 5 bases, leaving 11 bases of the junction unmatched. Germline assignment: CDR1 SGHTA and CDR2 FQGTGA. The CDR3 has 13 amino acids. The CDR3 sequence: CASSLKTGSLAFF. CDR3 DNA sequence: TGTGCCAGCAGCCTAAAGACAGGGTCCTTGGCTTTCTTT. The complete variable domain, with remaining parts taken from reference TRBV7-3 and TRBJ1-1, reads GAGVSQTPSNKVTEKGKYVELRCDPISGHTALYWYRQSLGQGPEFLIYFQGTGAADDSGLPNDRFFAVRPEGSVSTLKIQRTERGDSAVYLCASSLKTGSLAFFGQGTRLTVV.

By proportion, this clonotype is medium-sized (0.01 to 0.1%). The chain joins TRBV11-2 to TRBJ2-6; 9 bases are shared with TRBD1. V shed 8 bases and J 0 bases; nucleotides not matched to a gene: 8. CDR1 is SGHAT and CDR2 is FQNNGV in the germline V gene. The CDR3 is 17 residues long. This chain's CDR3 is CASGQGQGYSGANVLTF. The CDR3 bases are TGTGCCAGCGGCCAGGGACAGGGATACTCTGGGGCCAACGTCCTGACTTTC.

To note about this clonotype: One end of the junction varies from germline; a read error may be responsible. The gene calls are TRBV29-1 and TRBJ2-5, with D unresolved. Germline V gene data show CDR1 as SQVTM and CDR2 as ANQGSEA. This CDR3 region has 10 residues. CDR3 protein: CCVEKETQYF. The CDR3 DNA sequence: TGCTGCGTGGAGAAAGAGACCCAGTACTTC.

This clonotype occurred many times. The genes are TRBV24-1 and TRBJ1-1; D not resolved. Trimming removed 7 bases at V and 5 bases at J, with 10 bases between. The CDR3 loop spans 12 amino acids. CDR1 and CDR2 from the germline V gene are KGHDR and SFDVKD. The DNA of the CDR3 is TGTGCCACCAGAAAAGATACTACTGAAGCTTTCTTT. Its protein product is CATRKDTTEAFF.

As DNA, the CDR3 is TGTGCCAGCAGTCAAGGGACGGCCGCGAGGGGCGGCTACACCTTC. It encodes CASSQGTAARGGYTF. The chain uses TRBV27 and TRBJ1-2, with D tentatively TRBD1 (5 bases). The germline V and J ends were trimmed by 5 bases and 8 bases, with 21 bases remaining between them. Germline-derived CDR1 and CDR2 are MNHEY and SMNVEV (reference sequence). The length of the CDR3 is 15 residues.

The table lists this clonotype with many counts. The chain combines TRBV28 with TRBJ1-2, with 7 bases fitting TRBD1. CDR3 size: 17 residues. Germline CDR1 and CDR2: MDHEN and SYDVKM. The J segment lost 3 bases and the V segment lost 6 bases, leaving 16 bases of the junction unmatched. The CDR3 nucleotides read TGTGCCAGCAGGGTCCGGGACAGACCTCTACTCGACTATGGCTACACCTTC. Its protein is CASRVRDRPLLDYGYTF.

The chain joins TRBV11-2 to TRBJ2-7, with D possibly being TRBD2 (8 bases). Germline CDR1 and CDR2: SGHAT and FQNNGV. Trimming shortened V by 5 bases and J by 7 bases, and 24 bases separated the two germline ends. This CDR3 spans 16 amino acids. CDR3 in amino acids: CASSPGGTRRVGEQYF. CDR3 coding DNA: TGTGCCAGCAGCCCAGGGGGGACTAGGCGGGTCGGGGAGCAGTACTTC. The full variable domain, rest sourced from reference TRBV11-2 and TRBJ2-7, is EAGVAQSPRYKIIEKRQSVAFWCNPISGHATLYWYQQILGQGPKLLIQFQNNGVVDDSQLPKDRFSAERLKGVDSTLKIQPAKLEDSAVYLCASSPGGTRRVGEQYFGPGTRLTVT.

This clonotype was seen many times. For the CDR3, the DNA is TGTGCCAGCAGTCGGGCCCTCAATCAGCCCCAGCATTTT. It is translated as CASSRALNQPQHF. V and J are TRBV6-6 and TRBJ1-5; D is unresolved. Between the trimmed V and J ends, which lost 5 bases and 3 bases, there was a span of 8 bases. The length of the CDR3 is 13 residues. The germline CDR1 and CDR2 sequences are MNHNY and SVGAGI (reference sequence).

This clonotype showed up many times. Here the CDR3 DNA reads TGTGCCAGCAGCTTAATACAGTATAATTCACCCCTCCACTTT. It translates to CASSLIQYNSPLHF. V gene TRBV7-6 combines with J gene TRBJ1-6; D gene uncertain. CDR3 length: 14 amino acids. V dropped 2 bases and J dropped 4 bases, with 6 bases sitting between them. Germline V CDR1 and CDR2: SGHVS, FNYEAQ.

This clonotype has a handful of counts. The J gene is TRBJ1-1, the V gene TRBV30; D gene ambiguous. CDR1 is GTSNPN and CDR2 is SVGIG in the germline V gene (reference sequence). Deletions cut 2 bases from V and 4 bases from J, with 11 bases between. This CDR3 contains 13 residues. The CDR3 coding sequence is TGTGCCTGGAGTTCCGACGGAGGCACTGAAGCTTTCTTT. Protein sequence: CAWSSDGGTEAFF.

The J gene is TRBJ2-7, the V gene TRBV20-1; D may correspond to TRBD1 or TRBD2 (5 bases each). CDR3 length: 14 residues. V dropped 4 bases and J dropped 4 bases, with 17 bases sitting between them. Germline V gene data show CDR1 as DFQATT and CDR2 as SNEGSKA (reference sequence). The CDR3 region has the DNA TGCAGTGCTATTCCGGGACCTTACCAGTACGAGCAGTACTTC. Its protein product is CSAIPGPYQYEQYF.

There are many counts of this clonotype. The rearrangement uses TRBV20-1 and TRBJ1-4, with no clear D. V was clipped by 1 base and J by 5 bases, with 11 bases between them. CDR3 length: 14 residues. In germline, CDR1 is DFQATT, CDR2 SNEGSKA (reference sequence). The CDR3 bases are TGCAGTGCTAGAGGTGCCCGCCCGAATGAAAAACTGTTTTTT. Translated, it gives CSARGARPNEKLFF.

This clonotype was detected many times. The rearrangement joins TRBV20-1 to TRBJ2-1, with 10 nucleotides matching TRBD2. CDR1 DFQATT and CDR2 SNEGSKA come from the germline V gene (reference sequence). The CDR3 sequence is 13 residues long. V shed 5 bases, J shed 10 bases, and the junction held 8 bases outside the gene matches. In DNA, the CDR3 is TGCAGTGCTGGGTCCCCGGGACTAGCGGAGCAGTTCTTC. Translating gives CSAGSPGLAEQFF.

There are many counts of this clonotype. CDR3 nucleotides: TGTGCCAGCAGTGACAGGGTTAACACTGAAGCTTTCTTT. Its translation is CASSDRVNTEAFF. The J gene is TRBJ1-1, the V gene TRBV9, with TRBD1 matching over 7 bases. Germline trimming cut 5 bases from V and 2 bases from J; bases unmatched to any gene: 3. Germline V CDR1 and CDR2: SGDLS, YYNGEE. The CDR3 loop spans 13 amino acids.